These 27 T cell receptor beta chains came from one sample sequenced in a study of OX40 agonist ivuxolimab in advanced cancers. Only in-frame clones appear in the TCRdb table, and some are missing; sequencing was by immunoSEQ multiplex PCR. The data contain tens of thousands of clones, around 85% of them singletons. The material was CD4+ or CD8+ T cells sorted from blood, obtained in a trial of the OX40 agonist ivuxolimab. The source of these receptors is an adult with an advanced solid tumor such as melanoma, head and neck, liver or kidney cancer.

The CDR3 loop reads CASSFYSPYEQYF. CDR3 DNA sequence: TGTGCCAGCAGCTTTTATAGCCCTTACGAGCAGTACTTC. The chain joins TRBV7-9 to TRBJ2-7, with D hard to call. CDR1 and CDR2 (germline): SEHNR, FQNEAQ (reference sequence). Deletions cut 3 bases from V and 4 bases from J, with 10 bases between. This CDR3 comprises 13 residues. Based on the CDR3 plus reference TRBV7-9 and TRBJ2-7, the full variable domain is DTGVSQNPRHKITKRGQNVTFRCDPISEHNRLYWYRQTLGQGPEFLTYFQNEAQLEKSRLLSDRFSAERPKGSFSTLEIQRTEQGDSAMYLCASSFYSPYEQYFGPGTRLTVT.

The chain is built from TRBV30 and TRBJ2-5; TRBD1 aligns across 7 bases. The DNA end is a closer match to TRBJ2-7, so the J assignment may be wrong. Germline V CDR1 and CDR2: GTSNPN, SVGIG (reference sequence). The CDR3 has 16 amino acids. The CDR3 sequence: CAWSIKMFRGTYEQYF. In DNA, the CDR3 is TGTGCCTGGAGCATAAAGATGTTCAGGGGGACCTACGAGCAGTACTTC.

The chain combines TRBV21-1 with TRBJ1-3; the table's D call, TRBD1, was not checked against the DNA. TRBV21-1 is marked as a pseudogene. The CDR3 sequence is 14 residues long. CDR3 DNA: TGTGCCAGCAGTACAGGCGTTGCTGGAAACACCATATATTTT. Translating it yields CASSTGVAGNTIYF.

The chain has TRBV11-3 and TRBJ2-4, with a weak D call TRBD1 (5 bases). The CDR3 covers 14 residues. CDR1 and CDR2 from the germline V gene are SGHNT and YENEEA. Trimming shortened V by 3 bases and J by 8 bases, and 14 bases separated the two germline ends. In DNA form, the CDR3 reads TGTGCCAGCAGCTTCAAGGGGCTTGGGGACATTCAGTACTTC. This gives the protein CASSFKGLGDIQYF.

V usage is TRBV29-1 and J usage is TRBJ2-7; 7 nucleotides line up with TRBD1. Germline lookup yields CDR1 SQVTM and CDR2 ANQGSEA. This CDR3 contains 12 residues. V was clipped by 6 bases and J by 4 bases; unmatched bases: 6. For the CDR3, the DNA is TGCAGCGTCAAGACAGGGAGATACGAGCAGTACTTC. Translating it yields CSVKTGRYEQYF.

The J gene is TRBJ2-6, the V gene TRBV9; D is unresolved. The CDR3 consists of 13 residues. The germline CDR1 and CDR2 sequences are SGDLS and YYNGEE. The V and J ends lost 4 bases and 1 base respectively, with 3 bases between them. CDR3 DNA sequence: TGTGCCAGCAGCAGATCTGGGGCCAACGTCCTGACTTTC. Encoded protein: CASSRSGANVLTF.

This chain connects TRBV19 to TRBJ1-3; TRBD1 matches 10 bases. After removal of 4 bases from V and 7 bases from J, the junction contained 4 bases not matched to a gene. Germline V CDR1 and CDR2: LNHDA, SQIVND (reference sequence). This CDR3 is 14 amino acids long. The DNA for the CDR3 is TGTGCCAGTAGTACCCGGGACAGGGGTAACACCATATATTTT. Encoded protein: CASSTRDRGNTIYF.

CDR3 loop: CASSPLAGEDTQYF. In nucleotides, the CDR3 is TGTGCCAGCAGCCCTTTAGCGGGAGAAGATACGCAGTATTTT. V usage is TRBV7-6 and J usage is TRBJ2-3, with 9 bases fitting TRBD2. Trimming at V came to 5 bases and at J to 5 bases, leaving 5 bases not matched to a gene. This CDR3 region has 14 residues. CDR1 and CDR2 (germline): SGHVS, FNYEAQ.

The chain uses TRBV5-6 and TRBJ2-2; the D is unclear. This CDR3 is 15 amino acids long. Germline-derived CDR1 and CDR2 are SGHDT and YYEEEE. V was pared by 6 bases and J by 5 bases, with 17 bases between. The CDR3 sequence: CASTFGLSRTGELFF. CDR3 DNA sequence: TGTGCCAGCACATTTGGCCTCTCCCGGACCGGGGAGCTGTTTTTT.

CDR3 bases: TGTGCCAGCAGCTTAGGACAGGGCCAAGAGACCCAGTACTTC. It is translated as CASSLGQGQETQYF. The genes are TRBV7-2 and TRBJ2-5, with 7 bases that match TRBD1. This CDR3 spans 14 amino acids. Losses at the gene ends were 1 base for V and 1 base for J; bases not matched to a gene: 0. Germline CDR1 is SGHTA and CDR2 is FQGNSA. Complete variable domain (other parts from reference TRBV7-2 and TRBJ2-5): GAGVSQSPSNKVTEKGKDVELRCDPISGHTALYWYRQSLGQGLEFLIYFQGNSAPDKSGLPSDRFSAERTGGSVSTLTIQRTQQEDSAVYLCASSLGQGQETQYFGPGTRLLVL.

The V and J genes are TRBV10-2 and TRBJ2-3; unclear D gene. CDR1 WSHSY and CDR2 SAAADI come from the germline V gene. V lost 3 bases to trimming and J lost 2 bases, with 12 bases between them. The CDR3 runs to 15 residues. As DNA, the CDR3 is TGCGCCAGCAGTGAAATGATTAGGTACACAGATACGCAGTATTTT. Residues: CASSEMIRYTDTQYF.

The chain joins TRBV14 to TRBJ2-2, with 7 nucleotides matching TRBD2. Losses at the gene ends were 1 base for V and 3 bases for J; bases not matched to a gene: 2. The CDR3 runs to 15 residues. The germline gives CDR1 SGHDN, CDR2 FVKESK. CDR3 region: CASSQVLAHTGELFF. The CDR3 DNA follows: TGTGCCAGCAGCCAAGTACTAGCGCACACCGGGGAGCTGTTTTTT.

V usage is TRBV18 and J usage is TRBJ1-3; D not certain. Germline V gene lookup returns CDR1 KGHSH and CDR2 LQKENI. The CDR3 covers 14 residues. The V gene lost 3 bases and the J gene lost 3 bases, with 9 bases spanning the gap. The CDR3: CASSPSVSGNTIYF. The CDR3 region has the DNA TGTGCCAGCTCACCGTCGGTTAGTGGAAACACCATATATTTT.

The chain joins TRBV5-8 to TRBJ2-7; D gene unclear. This CDR3 contains 13 residues. V shed 7 bases and J shed 4 bases, with 15 bases lying between them. CDR1 and CDR2 (germline): SGHTS, YDEGEE. The CDR3 region is CASFTSGFYEQYF. The CDR3 nucleotides read TGTGCCAGCTTCACAAGTGGGTTTTACGAGCAGTACTTC.

V is TRBV15 and J is TRBJ2-7; D ambiguous. The V end was cut by 4 bases, the J end by 0 bases, with 10 bases between. This CDR3 has 14 residues. Germline values: CDR1 LNHNV, CDR2 YYDKDF (reference sequence). The CDR3 nucleotides read TGTGCCACCAGCAAAAGGGCCCTCTCCTACGAGCAGTACTTC. This translates into CATSKRALSYEQYF.

The gene calls are TRBV10-3 and TRBJ2-1, with 12 bases identical to TRBD2. V shed 0 bases, J shed 3 bases, and the junction held 3 bases outside the gene matches. The CDR3 sequence is 17 residues long. Germline assignment: CDR1 ENHRY and CDR2 SYGVKD. CDR3 residues: CAISESSGLAGYNEQFF. The CDR3 DNA follows: TGTGCCATCAGTGAGTCGTCGGGACTAGCGGGCTACAATGAGCAGTTCTTC.

The rearrangement uses TRBV11-2 and TRBJ2-5, with 9 bases identical to TRBD2. Judging by the DNA end, TRBJ2-7 fits better; the J call may be wrong. The length of the CDR3 is 16 residues. CDR1 is SGHAT and CDR2 is FQNNGV in the germline V gene. CDR3 sequence (DNA): TGTGCCAGCAGCTTATTCGAGCGGGAGGCTCCCTACGAGCAGTACTTC. Translation gives CASSLFEREAPYEQYF.

Only a few counts were recorded for this clone. The chain joins TRBV15 to TRBJ2-7, with D possibly being TRBD2 (6 bases). Germline V CDR1 and CDR2: LNHNV, YYDKDF (reference sequence). The CDR3 has 15 residues. Trimming took 0 bases from V and 7 from J, leaving 16 bases between them. This CDR3 is CATSRDLRGTGEQYF. As DNA, the CDR3 is TGTGCCACCAGCAGAGATCTGCGCGGGACGGGGGAGCAGTACTTC. Complete variable domain (other parts from reference TRBV15 and TRBJ2-7): DAMVIQNPRYQVTQFGKPVTLSCSQTLNHNVMYWYQQKSSQAPKLLFHYYDKDFNNEADTPDNFQSRRPNTSFCFLDIRSPGLGDTAMYLCATSRDLRGTGEQYFGPGTRLTVT.

The V and J genes are TRBV4-2 and TRBJ2-2, with no clear D. CDR3 length: 14 amino acids. Germline V gene lookup returns CDR1 LGHNA and CDR2 YNFKEQ. The V end was cut by 0 bases, the J end by 7 bases, with 9 bases between. The CDR3 nucleotides read TGTGCCAGCAGCCAAGATTCGGAGAGCGGGGAGCTGTTTTTT. Translation gives CASSQDSESGELFF.

This chain joins TRBV27 and TRBJ2-7; TRBD1 aligns across 11 bases. This CDR3 comprises 15 residues. Looked up from germline, CDR1 is MNHEY and CDR2 is SMNVEV (reference sequence). With V trimmed by 6 bases and J by 6 bases, 10 bases remained unmatched. The CDR3 DNA is TGTGCCAGCAGCAGTATTGGACAGGGGGCCGGCGAGCAGTACTTC. It translates to CASSSIGQGAGEQYF.

This chain connects TRBV28 to TRBJ2-3, with no clear D. In germline, CDR1 is MDHEN, CDR2 SYDVKM. This CDR3 comprises 13 residues. Trimming removed 8 bases at V and 2 bases at J, with 11 bases between. CDR3 loop: CASVPQDTDTQYF. CDR3 nucleotides: TGTGCCAGCGTTCCCCAGGACACAGATACGCAGTATTTT.

This clone was recorded at least ten times. This sample includes further DNA sequences coding for the same CDR3. The chain uses TRBV28 and TRBJ2-7; no clear D gene. Germline V gene lookup returns CDR1 MDHEN and CDR2 SYDVKM. This CDR3 contains 11 residues. V was cut by 5 bases and J by 10 bases, with 12 bases left in between. For the CDR3, the DNA is TGTGCCAGCAGTCCAGACTCCAGACAGTACTTC. Translation gives CASSPDSRQYF.

The J gene is TRBJ1-5, the V gene TRBV6-5; possible D gene TRBD1, 5 bases. Germline V gives CDR1 MNHEY, CDR2 SVGAGI. This CDR3 comprises 14 residues. The V end lost 2 bases, the J end lost 3 bases, and 8 bases lay between the germline ends. CDR3 sequence (DNA): TGTGCCAGCAGTTACGGGGGAATCAATCAGCCCCAGCATTTT. It codes for CASSYGGINQPQHF.

This clone was detected only once. The CDR3 sequence: CASSLGDPGNTIYF. CDR3 DNA sequence: TGTGCCAGCAGCCTCGGGGACCCCGGAAACACCATATATTTT. V gene TRBV7-9 combines with J gene TRBJ1-3, with D possibly matching TRBD1 (5 bases). The germline gives CDR1 SEHNR, CDR2 FQNEAQ (reference sequence). V lost 5 bases and J lost 4, with 12 bases in between. CDR3 size: 14 residues.

On this clone: Since no conserved phenylalanine or tryptophan closes the CDR3, a read error is the likely cause. The chain carries TRBV28 and TRBJ2-7, with unresolved D. The CDR3 extends over 14 amino acids. Trimming took off 7 bases at V and 2 bases at J, with 15 bases between the two ends. Looked up from germline, CDR1 is MDHEN and CDR2 is SYDVKM. In DNA form, the CDR3 reads TGTGCCAGCAAGTACAACCGGGTTACCTACGAGCAGTACTTA. Translated: CASKYNRVTYEQYL.

V usage is TRBV6-1 and J usage is TRBJ2-1; D remains ambiguous. The V end lost 6 bases, the J end lost 10 bases, and 7 bases lay between the germline ends. The germline V gene encodes CDR1 MNHNS and CDR2 SASEGT. The CDR3 extends over 10 amino acids. The CDR3 spells CASSLGEQFF. The CDR3, as DNA: TGTGCCAGCAGCCTGGGGGAGCAGTTCTTC.

The rearrangement uses TRBV7-2 and TRBJ2-1; 10 nucleotides align to TRBD2. Germline CDR1 is SGHTA and CDR2 is FQGNSA. Germline trimming cut 5 bases from V and 4 bases from J; bases unmatched to any gene: 8. The CDR3 covers 16 residues. CDR3 region: CASSPVPSGSYNEQFF. In DNA form, the CDR3 reads TGTGCCAGCAGCCCCGTTCCTAGCGGGAGTTACAATGAGCAGTTCTTC.